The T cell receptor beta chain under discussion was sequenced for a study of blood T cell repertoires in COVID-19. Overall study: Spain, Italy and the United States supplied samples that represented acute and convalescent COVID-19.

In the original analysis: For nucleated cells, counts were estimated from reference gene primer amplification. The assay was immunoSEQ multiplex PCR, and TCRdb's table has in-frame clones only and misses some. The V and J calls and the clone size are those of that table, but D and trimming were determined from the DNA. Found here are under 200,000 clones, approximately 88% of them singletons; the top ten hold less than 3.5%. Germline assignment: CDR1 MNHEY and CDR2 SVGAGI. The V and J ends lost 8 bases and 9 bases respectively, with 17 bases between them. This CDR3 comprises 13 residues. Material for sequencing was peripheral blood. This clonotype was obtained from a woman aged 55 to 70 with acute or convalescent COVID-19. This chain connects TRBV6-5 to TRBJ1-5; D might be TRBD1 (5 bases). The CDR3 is CASGPAGELPQHF. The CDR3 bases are TGTGCCAGCGGACCCGCGGGGGAATTGCCCCAGCATTTT.